This T cell receptor (beta chain) stems from a study of T cells in Graves' hyperthyroidism and ophthalmopathy. Findings of the study overall: Most expanded thyroid clonotypes above 0.001 also appeared in blood. Ophthalmopathy was model-predicted a median about 7.1 months pre-onset.

Ten or more counts support this clonotype. The target antigen is unknown. V was shortened by 4 bases and J by 4 bases, with 12 bases between the two germline ends. The CDR3 covers 14 residues. The V gene's germline CDR1 is KGHDR and CDR2 SFDVKD. Amplification yielded TCR beta CDR3 regions, with RNA transcripts as the source. RT-PCR in the first round (using the HTBI primer set) targeted the TCR CDR3. A single record per CDR3 protein comes from TCRdb applying MiXCR to the multiplex PCR reads. The data contain approximately 590,000 distinct CDR3 sequences, 35% to 55% of them singletons. Reasons for excluding patients were uncontrolled infection, other autoimmune disease, pregnancy or lactation.

This clonotype was sampled from a young woman with Graves' hyperthyroidism. The chain recombines TRBV24-1 with TRBJ1-1, with a tentative D call TRBD1 (6 bases). The sequenced sample was peripheral blood or thyroid tissue (not recorded which). For the CDR3, the DNA is TGTGCCACCAGTGACTCCGAGGGGGGCACTGAAGCTTTCTTT. This gives the protein CATSDSEGGTEAFF.